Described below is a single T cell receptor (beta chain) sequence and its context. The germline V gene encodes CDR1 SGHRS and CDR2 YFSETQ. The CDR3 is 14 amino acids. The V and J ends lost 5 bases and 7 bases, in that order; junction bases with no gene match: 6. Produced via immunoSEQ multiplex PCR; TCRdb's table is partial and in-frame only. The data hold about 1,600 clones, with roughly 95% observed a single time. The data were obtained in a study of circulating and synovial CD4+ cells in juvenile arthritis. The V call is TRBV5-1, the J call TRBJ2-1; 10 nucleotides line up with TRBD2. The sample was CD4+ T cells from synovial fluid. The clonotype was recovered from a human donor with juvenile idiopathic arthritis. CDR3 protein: CASRGLAGENEQFF. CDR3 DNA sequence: TGCGCCAGCAGAGGCCTAGCGGGAGAGAATGAGCAGTTCTTC.